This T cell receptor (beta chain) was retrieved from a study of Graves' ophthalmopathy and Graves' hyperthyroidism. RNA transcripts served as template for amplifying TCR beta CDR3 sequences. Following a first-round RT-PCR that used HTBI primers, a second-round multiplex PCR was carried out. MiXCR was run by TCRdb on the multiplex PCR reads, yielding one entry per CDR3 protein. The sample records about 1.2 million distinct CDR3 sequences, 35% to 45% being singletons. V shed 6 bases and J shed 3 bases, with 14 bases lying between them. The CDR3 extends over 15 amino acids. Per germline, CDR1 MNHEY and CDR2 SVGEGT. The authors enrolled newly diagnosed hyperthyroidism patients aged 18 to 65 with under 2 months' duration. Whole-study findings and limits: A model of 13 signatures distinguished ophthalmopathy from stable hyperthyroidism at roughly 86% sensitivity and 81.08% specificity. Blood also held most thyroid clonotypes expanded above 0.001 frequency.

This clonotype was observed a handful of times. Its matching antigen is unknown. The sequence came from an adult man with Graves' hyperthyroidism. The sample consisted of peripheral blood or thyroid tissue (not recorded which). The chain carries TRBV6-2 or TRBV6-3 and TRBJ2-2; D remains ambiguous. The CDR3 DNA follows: TGTGCCAGCAGCACACTATCCTTATACACCGGGGAGCTGTTTTTT. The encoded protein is CASSTLSLYTGELFF.